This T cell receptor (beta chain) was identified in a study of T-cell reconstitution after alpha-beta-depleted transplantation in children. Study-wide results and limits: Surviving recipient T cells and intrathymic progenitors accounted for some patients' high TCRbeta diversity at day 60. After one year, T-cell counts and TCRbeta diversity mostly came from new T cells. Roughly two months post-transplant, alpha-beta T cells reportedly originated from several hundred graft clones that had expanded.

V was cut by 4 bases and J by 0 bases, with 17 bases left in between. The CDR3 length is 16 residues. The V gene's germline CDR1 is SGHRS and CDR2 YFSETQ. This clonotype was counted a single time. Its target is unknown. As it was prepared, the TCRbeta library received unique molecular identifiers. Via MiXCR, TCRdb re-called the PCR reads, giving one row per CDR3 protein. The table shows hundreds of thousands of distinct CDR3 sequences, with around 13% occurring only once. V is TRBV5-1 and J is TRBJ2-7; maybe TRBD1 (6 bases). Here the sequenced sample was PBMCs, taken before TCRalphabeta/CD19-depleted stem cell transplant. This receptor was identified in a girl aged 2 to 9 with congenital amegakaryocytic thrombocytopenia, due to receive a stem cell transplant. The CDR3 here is CASSLLYDRYSYEQYF. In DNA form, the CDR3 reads TGCGCCAGCAGCCTATTATACGACAGGTACTCCTACGAGCAGTACTTC.